The sequence of this TCR beta chain was determined in a study of OX40 agonist ivuxolimab in advanced cancers. Overall study context: Melanoma, hepatocellular carcinoma, head and neck or renal cell cancer occurred in dose-escalation patients. A mean age of around 60 years, range about 20 to 79, was recorded, and about 83% were male.

The trim removed 5 bases at V and 5 bases at J, leaving 4 bases unmatched. CDR3 size: 15 residues. The germline gives CDR1 SNHLY, CDR2 FYNNEI. TCRdb's table, derived via immunoSEQ multiplex PCR, lists solely in-frame clones and lacks some. Here the sample spans about 45,000 clones, 80% being singletons. The clonotype originates from an adult with an advanced solid tumor such as melanoma, head and neck, liver or kidney cancer. The chain joins TRBV2 to TRBJ1-6; 9 bases line up with TRBD1. The starting material was CD4+ or CD8+ T cells sorted from blood, obtained in a trial of the OX40 agonist ivuxolimab. The CDR3 here is CASSPQGANNSPLHF. CDR3 DNA: TGTGCCAGCAGTCCACAGGGGGCCAATAATTCACCCCTCCACTTT.